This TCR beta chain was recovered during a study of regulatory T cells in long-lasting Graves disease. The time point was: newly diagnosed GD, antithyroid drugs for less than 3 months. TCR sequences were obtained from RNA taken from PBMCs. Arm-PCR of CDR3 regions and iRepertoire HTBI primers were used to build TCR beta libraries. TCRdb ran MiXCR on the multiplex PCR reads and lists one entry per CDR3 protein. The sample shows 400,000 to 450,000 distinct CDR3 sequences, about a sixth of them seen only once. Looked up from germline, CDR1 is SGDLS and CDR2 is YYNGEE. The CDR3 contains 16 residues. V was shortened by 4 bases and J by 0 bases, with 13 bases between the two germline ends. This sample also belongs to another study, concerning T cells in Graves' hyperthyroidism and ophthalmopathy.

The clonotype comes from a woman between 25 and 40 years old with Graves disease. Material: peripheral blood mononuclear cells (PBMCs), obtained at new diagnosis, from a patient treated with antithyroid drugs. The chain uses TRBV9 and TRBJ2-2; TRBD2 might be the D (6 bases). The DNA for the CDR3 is TGTGCCAGCAGCCTTTCTAGCGAAGCGAACACCGGGGAGCTGTTTTTT. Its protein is CASSLSSEANTGELFF.